The 30 T cell receptor beta chains given below trace back to one sample, sequenced in a study of cytotoxic CD8 clonotypes in ibrutinib-treated CLL. The protocol was immunoSEQ multiplex PCR, while the TCRdb copy is restricted to in-frame clones and leaves out a portion. The data show about 140,000 clones, less than 95% seen once. The specimen was PBMCs, collected after 12 months of ibrutinib treatment. These receptor sequences come from a human donor with chronic lymphocytic leukemia.

This sequence joins TRBV11-1 and TRBJ2-7; D call uncertain. The CDR3 runs 12 residues. Germline-derived CDR1 and CDR2 are SGHAT and FQDESV (reference sequence). With 5 bases removed from V and 3 bases from J, the gap between germline ends came to 8 bases. CDR3 bases: TGTGCCAGCAGCCTCATTTACTACGAGCAGTACTTC. This sequence encodes CASSLIYYEQYF.

This chain uses TRBV6-4 with TRBJ2-3; the D gene is possibly TRBD2 (6 bases). V was pared by 6 bases and J by 4 bases, with 17 bases between. Germline lookup yields CDR1 MRHNA and CDR2 SNTAGT. This CDR3 has 15 amino acids. The CDR3 coding sequence is TGTGCCAGCAGGCGGGACGGTACGATATCAGATACGCAGTATTTT. Translating gives CASRRDGTISDTQYF.

The J gene is TRBJ2-1, the V gene TRBV7-3, with 12 nucleotides matching TRBD2. Germline loops: CDR1 SGHTA, CDR2 FQGTGA. The CDR3 totals 15 residues. Losses at the gene ends were 4 bases for V and 4 bases for J; bases not matched to a gene: 2. CDR3 sequence (DNA): TGTGCCAGCAGCTACGGACTAGCGGGATACAATGAGCAGTTCTTC. Translating gives CASSYGLAGYNEQFF.

This clone was seen once. The chain joins TRBV13 to TRBJ2-7, with D possibly matching TRBD2 (7 bases). Per germline, CDR1 PRHDT and CDR2 FYEKMQ (reference sequence). Trimming left V 7 bases short and J 6 bases short, with 16 bases between. The CDR3 length is 13 residues. The CDR3 spells CASTPSGQFEQYF. The CDR3 coding sequence is TGTGCCAGCACCCCTAGCGGACAGTTCGAGCAGTACTTC.

The chain uses TRBV27 and TRBJ1-5; D not certain. V gave up 6 bases and J gave up 6 bases, with 12 bases separating them. The CDR3 is 13 amino acids. CDR1 is MNHEY, CDR2 SMNVEV, per germline (reference sequence). The CDR3 loop is CASRFQEGQPQHF. The CDR3 coding sequence is TGTGCCAGCAGATTCCAGGAAGGTCAGCCCCAGCATTTT.

The chain recombines TRBV5-1 with TRBJ2-1; D gene uncertain. Germline V lookup: CDR1 SGHRS, CDR2 YFSETQ. Trimming took 2 bases from V and 8 from J, leaving 5 bases between them. The CDR3 totals 11 residues. CDR3 nucleotide sequence: TGCGCCAGCAGCTTTACGGATGAGCAGTTCTTC. Amino acid sequence: CASSFTDEQFF. Full variable domain (missing parts from reference TRBV5-1 and TRBJ2-1): KAGVTQTPRYLIKTRGQQVTLSCSPISGHRSVSWYQQTPGQGLQFLFEYFSETQRNKGNFPGRFSGRQFSNSRSEMNVSTLELGDSALYLCASSFTDEQFFGPGTRLTVL.

DNA for the CDR3: TGTGCCAGCTCGCCCGGGACTGGAAGGATTCACGAGCAGTACTTC. This gives the protein CASSPGTGRIHEQYF. This rearrangement joins TRBV18 to TRBJ2-7, with a tentative D call TRBD2 (6 bases). V lost 6 bases and J 5 bases, leaving 20 bases between the germline ends. The CDR3 loop spans 15 amino acids. The germline CDR1 and CDR2 sequences are KGHSH and LQKENI.

The CDR3: CASSKGSGRAEYNEQFF. In DNA form, the CDR3 reads TGTGCCAGCAGCAAAGGTAGCGGGAGGGCCGAATACAATGAGCAGTTCTTC. The chain joins TRBV21-1 to TRBJ2-1; TRBD2 was called by the table and not checked on the DNA. TRBV21-1 is reported as a pseudogene. The CDR3 has 17 residues.

This chain uses TRBV7-9 with TRBJ1-2; D is undetermined. The germline CDR1 and CDR2 sequences are SEHNR and FQNEAQ (reference sequence). The CDR3 has 15 residues. V lost 1 base and J 2 bases, leaving 11 bases between the germline ends. The CDR3 reads CASSLEGRGNYGYTF. The CDR3 DNA reads TGTGCCAGCAGCTTAGAAGGGCGAGGAAACTATGGCTACACCTTC.

The chain carries TRBV19 and TRBJ2-7, with D possibly being TRBD1 or TRBD2 (5 bases each). Germline CDR1 LNHDA, CDR2 SQIVND (reference sequence). V was pared by 5 bases and J by 2 bases, with 13 bases between. The CDR3 is made up of 14 amino acids. This CDR3 reads CASSWDAPPYEQYF. The CDR3 DNA sequence: TGTGCCAGTAGTTGGGACGCACCCCCCTACGAGCAGTACTTC.

DNA for the CDR3: TGTGCCAGCAGAAACCAGGGGGGAGAGACCCAGTACTTC. It specifies CASRNQGGETQYF. The gene calls are TRBV11-3 and TRBJ2-5; D perhaps matches TRBD1 (7 bases). The CDR3 loop spans 13 amino acids. Trimming took off 6 bases at V and 4 bases at J, with 12 bases between the two ends. Germline V CDR1 and CDR2: SGHNT, YENEEA.

This clone was seen a single time. The chain combines TRBV5-6 with TRBJ1-1; D not resolved. V was pared by 4 bases and J by 5 bases, with 15 bases between. CDR1 and CDR2 (germline): SGHDT, YYEEEE. CDR3 length: 14 amino acids. The CDR3 is CASSGSGYGTEAFF. CDR3 nucleotides: TGTGCCAGCAGCGGATCAGGCTACGGGACTGAAGCTTTCTTT.

This clone was recorded once. The rearrangement uses TRBV9 and TRBJ2-5; tentatively, D is TRBD1 (5 bases). Trimming shortened V by 6 bases and J by 2 bases, and 17 bases separated the two germline ends. The CDR3 loop spans 15 amino acids. Germline V CDR1 and CDR2: SGDLS, YYNGEE. The CDR3 DNA is TGTGCCAGCACCCGTACGACAGCAGCTCAAGAGACCCAGTACTTC. Amino acids: CASTRTTAAQETQYF.

This clone was detected once. The chain has TRBV7-8 and TRBJ1-5; D is perhaps TRBD1 (5 bases). CDR1 SGHVS and CDR2 FQNEAQ come from the germline V gene. The CDR3 consists of 14 residues. The V and J ends lost 5 bases and 3 bases respectively, with 11 bases between them. The CDR3 reads CASSRNRTNQPQHF. In nucleotides, the CDR3 is TGTGCCAGCAGCCGCAACAGGACCAATCAGCCCCAGCATTTT.

This chain uses TRBV19 with TRBJ2-3, with D possibly being TRBD2 (6 bases). The CDR3 is made up of 15 amino acids. Germline CDR1 and CDR2: LNHDA and SQIVND (reference sequence). The V end lost 7 bases, the J end lost 1 base, and 15 bases lay between the germline ends. Here the CDR3 reads CASTAGLLGTDTQYF. In nucleotides, the CDR3 is TGTGCCAGTACCGCGGGACTCTTAGGCACAGATACGCAGTATTTT.

The chain has TRBV19 and TRBJ2-7, with 8 bases matching TRBD2. Unmatched junction bases numbered 6, after V lost 5 bases and J lost 0 bases. The CDR3 has 15 amino acids. Germline CDR1 reads LNHDA; CDR2 reads SQIVND (reference sequence). CDR3 nucleotide sequence: TGTGCCAGTAGTTGGGTGACTAGCGACTCCTACGAGCAGTACTTC. Its protein is CASSWVTSDSYEQYF.

This chain uses TRBV7-2 with TRBJ2-1, with 16 nucleotides matching TRBD2. CDR1 SGHTA and CDR2 FQGNSA come from the germline V gene. V trimming: 8 bases; J trimming: 7 bases; junction bases outside the gene matches: 5. The CDR3 totals 15 residues. The CDR3 loop is CASGRGLAGGNEQFF. The CDR3 DNA reads as TGTGCCAGCGGGCGGGGACTAGCGGGAGGGAATGAGCAGTTCTTC. Using reference TRBV7-2 and TRBJ2-1 for the parts outside the CDR3, the full variable domain is GAGVSQSPSNKVTEKGKDVELRCDPISGHTALYWYRQSLGQGLEFLIYFQGNSAPDKSGLPSDRFSAERTGGSVSTLTIQRTQQEDSAVYLCASGRGLAGGNEQFFGPGTRLTVL.

V is TRBV6-5 and J is TRBJ2-7, with 7 bases aligning to TRBD1. The V segment lost 4 bases and the J segment 2 bases; nucleotides outside the gene matches: 2. The CDR3 sequence is 13 residues long. Germline values: CDR1 MNHEY, CDR2 SVGAGI. CDR3 DNA: TGTGCCAGCAGTTTGGGACAGACCTACGAGCAGTACTTC. Protein product: CASSLGQTYEQYF.

This clone has just one count. The rearrangement joins TRBV28 to TRBJ2-5, with D unresolved. This CDR3 is 13 amino acids long. V gave up 6 bases and J gave up 0 bases, with 8 bases separating them. Germline V gene data show CDR1 as MDHEN and CDR2 as SYDVKM. The CDR3 DNA is TGTGCCAGCAGAGGACCGTACCAAGAGACCCAGTACTTC. It encodes CASRGPYQETQYF.

The chain links TRBV25-1 to TRBJ1-5; no clear D gene. V shed 5 bases and J shed 5 bases, with 16 bases lying between them. The CDR3 runs to 15 residues. Germline V gene sequence: CDR1 MGHDK, CDR2 SYGVNS. The CDR3 is CASSPSREVDQPQHF. The CDR3, as DNA: TGTGCCAGCAGTCCCTCCCGGGAGGTAGATCAGCCCCAGCATTTT.

J is TRBJ1-5 and V is TRBV28; D is uncertain. Trimming took off 10 bases at V and 6 bases at J, with 19 bases between the two ends. Germline V gene lookup returns CDR1 MDHEN and CDR2 SYDVKM. The CDR3 totals 14 residues. CDR3 region: CATHVIGIGQPQHF. In DNA, the CDR3 is TGTGCCACCCATGTAATAGGGATTGGTCAGCCCCAGCATTTT.

The chain carries TRBV27 and TRBJ2-2; no definite D call. The germline CDR1 and CDR2 sequences are MNHEY and SMNVEV (reference sequence). The ends were cut back, 2 bases at V and 0 bases at J, with 1 base in the middle. This CDR3 is 13 amino acids long. CDR3 protein: CASSLANTGELFF. In DNA form, the CDR3 reads TGTGCCAGCAGTTTAGCGAACACCGGGGAGCTGTTTTTT.

This chain joins TRBV19 and TRBJ2-1; 10 bases agree with TRBD2. This CDR3 region has 14 residues. Germline lookup yields CDR1 LNHDA and CDR2 SQIVND (reference sequence). V lost 6 bases and J lost 7; bases outside the gene matches: 6. The CDR3 nucleotides are TGTGCCAGTAGGCCGGGACTAGCGTTAAATGAGCAGTTCTTC. It yields the protein CASRPGLALNEQFF.

This clone was counted a single time. The chain employs TRBV19 and TRBJ1-2; 9 nucleotides match TRBD1. Germline lookup yields CDR1 LNHDA and CDR2 SQIVND (reference sequence). With V trimmed by 1 base and J by 8 bases, 17 bases remained unmatched. The CDR3 sequence is 18 residues long. The CDR3 DNA sequence: TGTGCCAGTAGTATAGCGGGGACTTGGACAGGGGTTGCGATGGGCTACACCTTC. It translates to CASSIAGTWTGVAMGYTF.

The chain joins TRBV2 to TRBJ1-5; possible D gene TRBD1, 6 bases. Germline V gene lookup returns CDR1 SNHLY and CDR2 FYNNEI. There are 18 residues in the CDR3. The V and J ends lost 5 bases and 1 base respectively, with 21 bases between them. The CDR3 is CASSPRSFRGGSNQPQHF. Here the CDR3 DNA reads TGTGCCAGCAGTCCACGAAGTTTCCGAGGGGGAAGCAATCAGCCCCAGCATTTT.

V usage is TRBV6-4 and J usage is TRBJ1-4, with TRBD1 identical over 8 bases. Per germline, CDR1 MRHNA and CDR2 SNTAGT. The CDR3 totals 19 residues. V lost 4 bases and J lost 3; bases outside the gene matches: 16. The CDR3, as DNA: TGTGCCAGCAGTGGCGTTGTACAGGGGGACTCGGTAGCTAATGAAAAACTGTTTTTT. Translated: CASSGVVQGDSVANEKLFF.

The chain is built from TRBV9 and TRBJ2-7; D remains unclear. Trimming took off 2 bases at V and 7 bases at J, with 13 bases between the two ends. Germline loops: CDR1 SGDLS, CDR2 YYNGEE. This CDR3 spans 13 amino acids. This CDR3 is CASSVSQSLEQYF. CDR3 bases: TGTGCCAGCAGCGTTTCACAGAGCTTAGAGCAGTACTTC. Variable domain in full (rest from reference TRBV9 and TRBJ2-7): DSGVTQTPKHLITATGQRVTLRCSPRSGDLSVYWYQQSLDQGLQFLIQYYNGEERAKGNILERFSAQQFPDLHSELNLSSLELGDSALYFCASSVSQSLEQYFGPGTRLTVT.

The V and J genes are TRBV27 and TRBJ1-5, with a possible D match to TRBD1 (6 bases). Germline V gives CDR1 MNHEY, CDR2 SMNVEV (reference sequence). V lost 4 bases and J 7 bases, leaving 14 bases between the germline ends. CDR3 length equals 14 residues. The CDR3 nucleotides read TGTGCCAGCAGTTCCCAGGGGCCGGGGCAGCCCCAGCATTTT. Its translation is CASSSQGPGQPQHF.

This rearrangement joins TRBV4-2 to TRBJ1-5; 8 bases match TRBD1. Germline loops: CDR1 LGHNA, CDR2 YNFKEQ. CDR3 length equals 17 residues. V lost 4 bases, J lost 9 bases, and 17 bases stayed unmatched. The CDR3 region has the DNA TGTGCCAGCAGCCCATCTCCTCAGGACAGGGCCATGTCGCCCCAGCATTTT. Translating it yields CASSPSPQDRAMSPQHF.

The V and J genes are TRBV11-2 and TRBJ2-2; D is unresolved. The CDR3 totals 15 residues. Trimming removed 5 bases from V and 6 bases from J, with 16 bases in between. Per the germline V gene, CDR1 is SGHAT and CDR2 is FQNNGV. CDR3 DNA sequence: TGTGCCAGCAGCAGCCGAGTCGTCCCGTCCGGGGAGCTGTTTTTT. Amino acids: CASSSRVVPSGELFF.